This TCR beta chain was identified in a study of T cell repertoires in cytomegalovirus infection. Study-wide background: Public TCR beta signatures were indicative of both CMV infection and a matching HLA type.

This CDR3 comprises 15 residues. Per germline, CDR1 SGHTA and CDR2 FQGNSA. Trimming pared 6 bases from V and 10 bases from J, leaving 23 bases between. TCRdb re-called the reads with MiXCR, one entry per CDR3 protein. Of 510,000 or so distinct CDR3 sequences listed, 26% were seen once; the top ten hold approximately 13%. Notes on the study in general: Ex vivo responses were dominated by HLA-C-restricted CMV-specific TCR beta clonotypes. Of the TCR beta families, the public ones yielded a cumulative frequency that identified carriers of CMV plus the relevant HLA.

On this clonotype itself: Antigen: not known.

The clonotype was recovered from a human donor in good health (CMV status not recorded). Some clones in this sample may be carry-over from other donors' samples. Sequences were obtained from PBMCs. This chain connects TRBV7-2 to TRBJ2-3; D is perhaps TRBD2 (6 bases). The CDR3: CASSPDYSIPGAQYF. The DNA of the CDR3 is TGTGCCAGCAGTCCGGACTACTCCATCCCCGGGGCGCAGTATTTT.